These 25 T cell receptor beta chains came from one sample sequenced in a study of T cell changes during pregnancy in multiple sclerosis. TCRdb's table, derived via immunoSEQ multiplex PCR, lists solely in-frame clones and lacks some. The data contain approximately 28,000 clones, 85% to 90% of them singletons. The sample was CD8+ T cells from peripheral blood mononuclear cells, taken after pregnancy. The receptors were gathered from a female donor with multiple sclerosis, enrolled in a pregnancy study.

This chain links TRBV4-3 with TRBJ2-7; 8 bases line up with TRBD1. CDR1 is LGHNA and CDR2 is YSLEER in the germline V gene. The trim removed 0 bases at V and 3 bases at J, leaving 7 bases unmatched. CDR3 size: 16 residues. CDR3 coding DNA: TGCGCCAGCAGCCAAGATATAGGGACAGGTGACTACGAGCAGTACTTC. Its translation is CASSQDIGTGDYEQYF.

This chain joins TRBV6-6 and TRBJ2-5; 11 bases are shared with TRBD1. The germline CDR1 and CDR2 sequences are MNHNY and SVGAGI (reference sequence). V was clipped by 0 bases and J by 4 bases; unmatched bases: 4. The CDR3 has 16 amino acids. The chain's CDR3 is CASSYSDRGPVETQYF. CDR3 sequence (DNA): TGTGCCAGCAGTTACTCGGACAGGGGGCCTGTAGAGACCCAGTACTTC.

The chain employs TRBV9 and TRBJ2-3; the D gene is possibly TRBD2 (6 bases). V gave up 4 bases and J gave up 2 bases, with 14 bases separating them. CDR3 length equals 15 residues. CDR1 is SGDLS, CDR2 YYNGEE, per germline. CDR3 in DNA: TGTGCCAGCAGCTCCCTTGGAGGGATCACAGATACGCAGTATTTT. Translated: CASSSLGGITDTQYF. Together with reference TRBV9 and TRBJ2-3, the CDR3 gives the full variable domain: DSGVTQTPKHLITATGQRVTLRCSPRSGDLSVYWYQQSLDQGLQFLIQYYNGEERAKGNILERFSAQQFPDLHSELNLSSLELGDSALYFCASSSLGGITDTQYFGPGTRLTVL.

Ten or more counts support this clone. The gene calls are TRBV2 and TRBJ2-7, with D maybe TRBD2 (6 bases). Trimming took off 2 bases at V and 0 bases at J, with 17 bases between the two ends. This CDR3 comprises 17 residues. CDR1 SNHLY and CDR2 FYNNEI come from the germline V gene. CDR3 sequence reads: CASSEWRVAGTSYEQYF. The CDR3, as DNA: TGTGCCAGCAGTGAATGGAGGGTGGCGGGGACCTCCTACGAGCAGTACTTC.

The CDR3 reads CASSDTPDTQYF. The CDR3 DNA reads TGTGCCAGCAGCGACACCCCAGATACGCAGTATTTT. This chain links TRBV7-2 with TRBJ2-3; no clear D. V was trimmed by 5 bases and J by 4 bases, leaving 7 bases between them. Germline CDR1 and CDR2: SGHTA and FQGNSA. The length of the CDR3 is 12 residues.

The chain is built from TRBV7-9 and TRBJ1-2, with a weak D call TRBD1 (5 bases). The CDR3 has 17 amino acids. Germline-derived CDR1 and CDR2 are SEHNR and FQNEAQ (reference sequence). The V end lost 1 base, the J end lost 4 bases, and 19 bases lay between the germline ends. As DNA, the CDR3 is TGTGCCAGCAGCTTAGGCAGGGTTCACCCTGAAGTCTATGGCTACACCTTC. Translation: CASSLGRVHPEVYGYTF.

There are a few counts of this clone. CDR3 in DNA: TGTGCCAGTAGTCCGCGGGCCTATAATTCACCCCTCCACTTT. Protein sequence: CASSPRAYNSPLHF. The genes are TRBV19 and TRBJ1-6; D gene unclear. The CDR3 has 14 amino acids. V lost 5 bases, J lost 2 bases, and 7 bases lay in between. The germline CDR1 and CDR2 sequences are LNHDA and SQIVND (reference sequence). Together with reference TRBV19 and TRBJ1-6, the CDR3 gives the full variable domain: DGGITQSPKYLFRKEGQNVTLSCEQNLNHDAMYWYRQDPGQGLRLIYYSQIVNDFQKGDIAEGYSVSREKKESFPLTVTSAQKNPTAFYLCASSPRAYNSPLHFGNGTRLTVT.

CDR3 amino acids: CASREGANTEAFF. Written as DNA, the CDR3 is TGTGCCAGTAGGGAGGGCGCGAACACTGAAGCTTTCTTT. V and J are TRBV19 and TRBJ1-1; D is unclear. The CDR3 has 13 amino acids. The germline V gene has CDR1 LNHDA and CDR2 SQIVND (reference sequence). The V gene lost 6 bases and the J gene lost 1 base, with 9 bases spanning the gap.

Concerning this clone: Sequence at one end of the junction differs from germline and may be a read error. This chain connects TRBV28 to TRBJ1-2, with TRBD1 matching 8 bases. CDR1 is MDHEN and CDR2 is SYDVKM in the germline V gene. CDR3 length: 14 amino acids. CDR3 sequence (DNA): TGTGTCAGCAGTTCCGGACAGGGCGCCTATGGCTACACCTTC. Its protein is CVSSSGQGAYGYTF.

This chain connects TRBV5-6 to TRBJ1-1, with a weak D call TRBD1 (6 bases). This CDR3 is built from 13 residues. Germline V gene lookup returns CDR1 SGHDT and CDR2 YYEEEE. V was clipped by 2 bases and J by 4 bases, with 9 bases between them. CDR3 residues: CASSLQGSTEAFF. Written as DNA, the CDR3 is TGTGCCAGCAGCTTACAGGGAAGCACTGAAGCTTTCTTT.

The genes are TRBV4-2 and TRBJ2-1, with D hard to call. V was trimmed by 2 bases and J by 8 bases, leaving 10 bases between them. The CDR3 contains 13 residues. Germline V lookup: CDR1 LGHNA, CDR2 YNFKEQ. CDR3 DNA: TGTGCCAGCAGCCAATGGTCGAGGTATGAGCAGTTCTTC. As protein: CASSQWSRYEQFF.

The chain couples TRBV18 to TRBJ2-7; TRBD1 agrees at 11 bases. Germline V lookup: CDR1 KGHSH, CDR2 LQKENI. Trimming removed 5 bases from V and 3 bases from J; junction bases left unmatched: 6. CDR3 size: 15 residues. The CDR3 DNA sequence: TGTGCCAGCTCAACGGGACAGGGGGTTTTCTACGAGCAGTACTTC. This codes for CASSTGQGVFYEQYF. Full variable domain (remainder filled in from reference TRBV18 and TRBJ2-7): NAGVMQNPRHLVRRRGQEARLRCSPMKGHSHVYWYRQLPEEGLKFMVYLQKENIIDESGMPKERFSAEFPKEGPSILRIQQVVRGDSAAYFCASSTGQGVFYEQYFGPGTRLTVT.

This sequence joins TRBV2 and TRBJ1-2, with 7 bases that match TRBD1. V lost 5 bases to trimming and J lost 2 bases; unmatched junction nucleotides: 8. The CDR3 extends over 15 amino acids. In germline, CDR1 is SNHLY, CDR2 FYNNEI. The CDR3 sequence is CASSSAKGQNYGYTF. Written as DNA, the CDR3 is TGTGCCAGCAGTTCCGCAAAGGGACAGAACTATGGCTACACCTTC.

V is TRBV7-9 and J is TRBJ1-1, with D tentatively TRBD1 (5 bases). CDR3 length: 15 residues. Germline V gives CDR1 SEHNR, CDR2 FQNEAQ (reference sequence). V was shortened by 5 bases and J by 3 bases, with 16 bases between the two germline ends. In nucleotides, the CDR3 is TGTGCCAGCAGCCGGGCCTGGGGCGGGGACACTGAAGCTTTCTTT. Amino acid sequence: CASSRAWGGDTEAFF.

The chain has TRBV4-3 and TRBJ1-1; D unclear. V dropped 4 bases and J dropped 0 bases, with 9 bases sitting between them. CDR3 length: 14 amino acids. Germline CDR1 LGHNA, CDR2 YSLEER. CDR3 nucleotides: TGCGCCAGCAGCCTGCGGCTCCTGAACACTGAAGCTTTCTTT. This codes for CASSLRLLNTEAFF.

The chain uses TRBV9 and TRBJ2-7; D unclear. This CDR3 is 14 amino acids long. The germline V gene has CDR1 SGDLS and CDR2 YYNGEE. Trimming took off 4 bases at V and 0 bases at J, with 11 bases between the two ends. The CDR3 nucleotides are TGTGCCAGCAGCACAGACGACACCTCCTACGAGCAGTACTTC. This encodes CASSTDDTSYEQYF.

This clone appeared a single time. The chain links TRBV11-3 to TRBJ2-2, with D hard to call. The V end lost 1 base, the J end lost 3 bases, and 3 bases lay between the germline ends. The CDR3 totals 13 residues. CDR1 is SGHNT, CDR2 YENEEA, per germline. This CDR3 reads CASSLAYTGELFF. DNA for the CDR3: TGTGCCAGCAGCTTAGCCTACACCGGGGAGCTGTTTTTT.

Turning to this clone: This could be a read error, since a much larger clone is one nucleotide away. Other DNA sequences in this specimen translate into the identical CDR3. The genes are TRBV6-1 and TRBJ2-1, with TRBD2 identical over 9 bases. This CDR3 spans 15 amino acids. The ends lost 0 bases at V and 3 bases at J; junction bases unmatched: 0. Per germline, CDR1 MNHNS and CDR2 SASEGT. The CDR3 reads CASSEASGGYNEQFF. The CDR3 coding sequence is TGTGCCAGCAGTGAAGCTAGCGGGGGCTACAATGAGCAGTTCTTC.

This clone was observed a single time. The rearrangement joins TRBV19 to TRBJ1-1, with 10 positions matching TRBD1. The CDR3 loop spans 16 amino acids. The J segment lost 5 bases and the V segment lost 3 bases, leaving 9 bases of the junction unmatched. Germline values: CDR1 LNHDA, CDR2 SQIVND (reference sequence). For the CDR3, the DNA is TGTGCCAGTAGTATGGGGACAGGGGCGCCCTATACTGAAGCTTTCTTT. It codes for CASSMGTGAPYTEAFF.

The J gene is TRBJ1-2, the V gene TRBV9; D call uncertain. Trimming left V 3 bases short and J 7 bases short, with 10 bases between. Germline CDR1 and CDR2: SGDLS and YYNGEE. The CDR3 has 12 residues. CDR3 loop: CASSGERSGYTF. The CDR3 DNA reads TGTGCCAGCAGCGGCGAGCGGAGTGGCTACACCTTC.

Only one count was recorded for this clone. This sequence joins TRBV15 and TRBJ2-7; tentatively, D is TRBD1 (5 bases). The CDR3 totals 13 residues. Germline V gene sequence: CDR1 LNHNV, CDR2 YYDKDF (reference sequence). V dropped 8 bases and J dropped 0 bases, with 11 bases sitting between them. The CDR3 DNA reads TGTGCCACCGGCTGGGGCCCCTCCTACGAGCAGTACTTC. It translates to CATGWGPSYEQYF.

The count of this clone is one. This chain joins TRBV10-3 and TRBJ2-3; 9 nucleotides match TRBD2. Losses at the gene ends were 7 bases for V and 5 bases for J; bases not matched to a gene: 13. This CDR3 has 16 residues. The germline V gene encodes CDR1 ENHRY and CDR2 SYGVKD. The DNA of the CDR3 is TGTGCCATCAACCCGGGTAGCGGGGGCTTGATAGATACGCAGTATTTT. As protein: CAINPGSGGLIDTQYF.

The chain couples TRBV4-2 to TRBJ2-7; 8 bases are shared with TRBD1. CDR3 size: 16 residues. V dropped 4 bases and J dropped 6; count of bases not matched to a gene: 14. Germline CDR1 and CDR2: LGHNA and YNFKEQ. Here the CDR3 DNA reads TGTGCCAGCAGCCCCCACTTTGACAGGGGCCTAGCCGAGCAGTACTTC. Translating it yields CASSPHFDRGLAEQYF.

This clone was detected only once. The chain uses TRBV9 and TRBJ2-2, with 12 positions matching TRBD2. CDR1 SGDLS and CDR2 YYNGEE come from the germline V gene. The V gene end was trimmed by 5 bases and the J gene end by 7 bases; junction bases not matched to a gene: 12. This CDR3 contains 17 residues. The DNA of the CDR3 is TGTGCCAGCAGGGACAACCCTACTAGCGGGGGGAGCGGGGAGCTGTTTTTT. This codes for CASRDNPTSGGSGELFF.

The chain joins TRBV21-1 to TRBJ2-2; the listed D gene, TRBD1, was not tested against the DNA. TRBV21-1 is assigned pseudogene status. This CDR3 has 16 residues. The CDR3 DNA reads TGTGCCAGCAGCCCCCTAGGGGACAGCCGAACCGGGGAGCTGTTTTTT. Translated, it gives CASSPLGDSRTGELFF.